At least ten counts were recorded for the clone carrying this TCR beta chain. What it binds is not known. This sample is drawn from a study of T cell repertoires in cytomegalovirus infection. Study-level background: Public TCR beta signatures indicated both CMV infection and matching HLA type.

Germline CDR1 is SGHAT and CDR2 is FQNNGV. V lost 7 bases, J lost 0 bases, and 12 bases lay in between. The CDR3 extends over 14 amino acids. Findings of the study overall: Within the response measured ex vivo, HLA-C-restricted CMV-specific TCR beta clonotypes were dominant.

TCRdb independently ran MiXCR on the reads; one entry per CDR3 protein. Among around 440,000 distinct CDR3 sequences listed, around 11% were seen once. This clonotype was sampled from a human donor in good health (CMV status not recorded). Some clones in this sample may be carry-over from other donors' samples. Sequenced material: PBMCs. The chain employs TRBV11-2 and TRBJ2-5, with no clear D. The chain's CDR3 is CASKYSSYQETQYF. The CDR3 bases are TGTGCCAGCAAGTACAGCTCTTACCAAGAGACCCAGTACTTC.